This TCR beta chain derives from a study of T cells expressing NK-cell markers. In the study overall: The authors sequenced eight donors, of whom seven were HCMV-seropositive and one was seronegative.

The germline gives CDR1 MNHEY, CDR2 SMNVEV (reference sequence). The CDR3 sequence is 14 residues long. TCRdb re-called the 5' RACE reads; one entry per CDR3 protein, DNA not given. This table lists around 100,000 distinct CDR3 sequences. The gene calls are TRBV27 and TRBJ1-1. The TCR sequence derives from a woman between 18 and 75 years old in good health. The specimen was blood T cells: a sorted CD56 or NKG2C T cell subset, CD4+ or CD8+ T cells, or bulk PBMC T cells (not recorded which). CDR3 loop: CASSPPPGYTEAFF.